The rows below give T cell receptor beta chains drawn from one sample of a study of T cells in Graves' hyperthyroidism and ophthalmopathy. One entry per CDR3 protein, called by TCRdb with MiXCR from the multiplex PCR reads. The repertoire holds a few hundred thousand distinct CDR3 sequences, with over 15% as singletons. Sequenced input: blood. The source is a woman aged 55 to 70 with Graves' ophthalmopathy. Each CDR3 is given with its conserved first and last residue.

j_call v_call cdr3_aa
TRBJ1-5 TRBV7-2 CASSLDNWYQPQHF
TRBJ2-1 TRBV20-1 CSATTSGDPYNEQFF
TRBJ1-2 TRBV28 CASSSRGKDGYTF
TRBJ2-5 TRBV29-1 CSVGTAGETQYF
TRBJ2-7 TRBV20-1 CSARTPGREQYF
TRBJ1-2 TRBV9 CASSEGFGYGYTF
TRBJ2-5 TRBV10-3 CAIREGQGGETQYF
TRBJ2-2 TRBV11-3 CASSTGGGGELFF
TRBJ2-7 TRBV20-1 CSALGDARSYEQYF
TRBJ2-7 TRBV7-8 CASSSPSGTGTYEQYF
TRBJ2-7 TRBV7-2 CASSSRFSGRIEQYF
TRBJ1-5 TRBV5-5 CASSLYDSASINQPQHF
TRBJ1-5 TRBV6-1 CASSLRADGNQPQHF
TRBJ2-6 TRBV20-1 CSATRLGGANVLTF
TRBJ2-7 TRBV29-1 CSVEDRHYEQYF
TRBJ2-2 TRBV7-2 CASSPRSGELFF
TRBJ1-2 TRBV9 CASSGTGTNYGYTF
TRBJ2-3 TRBV19 CASSVGTGATDTQYF
TRBJ1-1 TRBV11-3 CASTAGGNTEAFF
TRBJ2-3 TRBV5-5 CASSFRAGITDTQYF
TRBJ1-5 TRBV12-3/TRBV12-4 CASSLRSLDQPQHF
TRBJ2-1 TRBV28 CASSLIAGGSPGEQFF
TRBJ2-7 TRBV7-9 CASSGGGRAYEQYF
TRBJ2-6 TRBV6-6 CASSYSGQGWYGANVLTF
TRBJ2-3 TRBV11-3 CASSPNPTSADTQYF
TRBJ2-1 TRBV7-2 CASSLDPGLRDEQFF
TRBJ1-5 TRBV12-3/TRBV12-4 CASSKGYSNQPQHF
TRBJ2-3 TRBV11-2 CASSPGAALNGDTQYF
TRBJ1-2 TRBV24-1 CATSEGRGNNYGYTF
TRBJ2-2 TRBV9 CASSGGLAGATGELFF
TRBJ2-3 TRBV27 CASSTLGKTDTQYF
TRBJ1-4 TRBV7-8 CASSLVSLRDTHEKLFF
TRBJ2-5 TRBV29-1 CSVEGSSGRETQYF
TRBJ2-7 TRBV19 CASSPGWGEQYF
TRBJ2-2 TRBV20-1 CSAPTLGTVTGELFF
TRBJ2-5 TRBV6-2/TRBV6-3 CASSYGGSGIWETQYF
TRBJ2-7 TRBV7-2 CASSLALLAGDEQYF
TRBJ1-1 TRBV25-1 CASSLRTGLTEAFF
TRBJ2-7 TRBV7-9 CASSLRDRPYEQYF
TRBJ2-3 TRBV2 CASSAASGGGTQYF
TRBJ2-7 TRBV28 CASRLGGLYEQYF
TRBJ1-5 TRBV28 CASSLAGGGHQPQHF